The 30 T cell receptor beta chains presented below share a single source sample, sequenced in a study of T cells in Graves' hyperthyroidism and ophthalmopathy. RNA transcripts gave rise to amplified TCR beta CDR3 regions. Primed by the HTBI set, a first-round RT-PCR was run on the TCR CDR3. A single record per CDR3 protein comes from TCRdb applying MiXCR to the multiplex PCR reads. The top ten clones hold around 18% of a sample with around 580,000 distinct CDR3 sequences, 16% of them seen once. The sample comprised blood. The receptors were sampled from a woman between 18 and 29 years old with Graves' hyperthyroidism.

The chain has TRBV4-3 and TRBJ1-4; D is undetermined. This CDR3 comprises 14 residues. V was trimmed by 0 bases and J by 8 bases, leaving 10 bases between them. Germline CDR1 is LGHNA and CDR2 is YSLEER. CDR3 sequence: CASSQEARDEKLFF. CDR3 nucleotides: TGCGCCAGCAGCCAAGAAGCACGCGACGAAAAACTGTTTTTT.

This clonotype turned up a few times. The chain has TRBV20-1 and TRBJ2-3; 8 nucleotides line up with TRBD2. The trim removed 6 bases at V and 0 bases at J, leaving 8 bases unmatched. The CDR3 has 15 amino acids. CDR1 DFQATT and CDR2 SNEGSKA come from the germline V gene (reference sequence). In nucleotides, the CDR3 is TGCAGTGCCCTGGTTGGCGGGAGGAGCACAGATACGCAGTATTTT. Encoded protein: CSALVGGRSTDTQYF.

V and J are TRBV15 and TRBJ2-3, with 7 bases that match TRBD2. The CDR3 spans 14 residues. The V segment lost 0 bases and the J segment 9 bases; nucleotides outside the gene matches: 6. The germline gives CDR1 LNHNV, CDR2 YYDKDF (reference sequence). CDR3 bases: TGTGCCACCAGCAGAGATAAGAGTAGCGGGACGCAGTATTTT. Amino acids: CATSRDKSSGTQYF. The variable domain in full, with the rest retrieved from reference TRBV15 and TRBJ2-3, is DAMVIQNPRYQVTQFGKPVTLSCSQTLNHNVMYWYQQKSSQAPKLLFHYYDKDFNNEADTPDNFQSRRPNTSFCFLDIRSPGLGDTAMYLCATSRDKSSGTQYFGPGTRLTVL.

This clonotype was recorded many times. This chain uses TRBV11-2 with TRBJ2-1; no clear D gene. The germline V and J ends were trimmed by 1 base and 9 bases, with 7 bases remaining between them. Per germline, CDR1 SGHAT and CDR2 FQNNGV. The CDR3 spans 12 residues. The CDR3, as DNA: TGTGCCAGCAGCTTAGTTCTTCTTGAGCAGTTCTTC. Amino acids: CASSLVLLEQFF.

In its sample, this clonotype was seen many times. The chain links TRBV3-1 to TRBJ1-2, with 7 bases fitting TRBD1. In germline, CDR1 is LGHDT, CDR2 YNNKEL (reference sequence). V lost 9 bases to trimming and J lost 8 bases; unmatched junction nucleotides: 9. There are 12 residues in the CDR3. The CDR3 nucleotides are TGTGCCAGTCGCGGACAGGTGGGGGGCTACACCTTC. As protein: CASRGQVGGYTF.

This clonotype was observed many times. CDR3 residues: CASSSVGRSESNYGYTF. The CDR3 region has the DNA TGTGCCAGCAGCTCAGTAGGCAGGTCGGAATCTAACTATGGCTACACCTTC. The genes are TRBV5-6 and TRBJ1-2; D ambiguous. The V end lost 3 bases, the J end lost 0 bases, and 18 bases lay between the germline ends. The germline CDR1 and CDR2 sequences are SGHDT and YYEEEE. The CDR3 is 17 amino acids. Variable domain in full (rest from reference TRBV5-6 and TRBJ1-2): DAGVTQSPTHLIKTRGQQVTLRCSPKSGHDTVSWYQQALGQGPQFIFQYYEEEERQRGNFPDRFSGHQFPNYSSELNVNALLLGDSALYLCASSSVGRSESNYGYTFGSGTRLTVV.

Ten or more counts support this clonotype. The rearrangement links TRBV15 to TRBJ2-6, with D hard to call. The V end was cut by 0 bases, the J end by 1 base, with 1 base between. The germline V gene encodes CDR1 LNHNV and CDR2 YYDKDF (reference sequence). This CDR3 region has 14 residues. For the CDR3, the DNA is TGTGCCACCAGCAGAGATTCTGGGGCCAACGTCCTGACTTTC. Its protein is CATSRDSGANVLTF.

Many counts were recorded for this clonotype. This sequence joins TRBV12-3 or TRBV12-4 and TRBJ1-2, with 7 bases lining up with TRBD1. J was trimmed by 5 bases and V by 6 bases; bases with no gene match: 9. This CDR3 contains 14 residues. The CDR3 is CASSPLDRNYGYTF. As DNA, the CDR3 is TGTGCCAGCAGCCCCCTGGACAGGAATTATGGCTACACCTTC.

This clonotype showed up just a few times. Written as DNA, the CDR3 is TGTGCCAGCAGCCATTCCCGGACTAGCGGGAGCCCAGATACGCAGTATTTT. This sequence encodes CASSHSRTSGSPDTQYF. The chain links TRBV4-2 to TRBJ2-3, with 13 bases identical to TRBD2. The CDR3 consists of 17 residues. CDR1 and CDR2 from the germline V gene are LGHNA and YNFKEQ. The V segment lost 3 bases and the J segment 4 bases; nucleotides outside the gene matches: 7.

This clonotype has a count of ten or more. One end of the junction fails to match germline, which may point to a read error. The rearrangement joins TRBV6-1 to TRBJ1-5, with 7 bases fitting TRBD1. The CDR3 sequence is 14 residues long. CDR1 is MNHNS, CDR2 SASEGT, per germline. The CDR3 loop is CASREGTANQPQHF. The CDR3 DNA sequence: TGTGCCAGCAGAGAAGGGACAGCAAATCAGCCCCAGCATTTT.

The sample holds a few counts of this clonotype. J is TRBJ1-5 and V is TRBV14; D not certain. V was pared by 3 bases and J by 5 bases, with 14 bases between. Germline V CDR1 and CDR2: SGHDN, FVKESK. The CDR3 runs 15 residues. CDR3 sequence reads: CASSHPTLADQPQHF. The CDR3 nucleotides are TGTGCCAGCAGCCATCCAACCCTGGCAGATCAGCCCCAGCATTTT.

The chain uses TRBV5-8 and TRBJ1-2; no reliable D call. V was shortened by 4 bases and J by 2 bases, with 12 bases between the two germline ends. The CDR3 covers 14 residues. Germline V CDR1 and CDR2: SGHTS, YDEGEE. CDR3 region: CASSVGLINYGYTF. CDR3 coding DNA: TGTGCCAGCAGCGTAGGACTGATCAACTATGGCTACACCTTC. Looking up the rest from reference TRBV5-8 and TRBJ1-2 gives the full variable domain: EAGVTQSPTHLIKTRGQQATLRCSPISGHTSVYWYQQALGLGLQFLLWYDEGEERNRGNFPPRFSGRQFPNYSSELNVNALELEDSALYLCASSVGLINYGYTFGSGTRLTVV.

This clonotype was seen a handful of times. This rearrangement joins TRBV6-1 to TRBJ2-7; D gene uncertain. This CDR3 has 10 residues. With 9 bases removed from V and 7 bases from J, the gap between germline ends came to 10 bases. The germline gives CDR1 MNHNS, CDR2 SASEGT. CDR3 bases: TGTGCCAGTGGGTTTAGTGAGCAGTACTTC. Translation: CASGFSEQYF.

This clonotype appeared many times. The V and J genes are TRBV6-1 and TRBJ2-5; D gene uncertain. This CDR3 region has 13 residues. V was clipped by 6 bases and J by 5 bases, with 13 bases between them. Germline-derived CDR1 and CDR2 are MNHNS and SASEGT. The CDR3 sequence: CASRETPRETQYF. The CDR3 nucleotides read TGTGCCAGCAGGGAAACCCCGCGGGAGACCCAGTACTTC.

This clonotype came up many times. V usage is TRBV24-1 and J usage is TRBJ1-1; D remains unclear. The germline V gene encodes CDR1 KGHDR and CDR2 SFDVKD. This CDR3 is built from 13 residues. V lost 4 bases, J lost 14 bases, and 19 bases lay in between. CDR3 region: CATSDPGRRLIFF. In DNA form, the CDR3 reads TGTGCCACCAGTGACCCTGGACGCCGTCTTATCTTCTTT.

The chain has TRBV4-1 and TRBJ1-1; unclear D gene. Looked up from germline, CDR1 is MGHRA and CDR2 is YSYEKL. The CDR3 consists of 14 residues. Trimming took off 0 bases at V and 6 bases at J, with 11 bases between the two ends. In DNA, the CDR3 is TGCGCCAGCAGCCAAGAACCCATCGGGGCTGAAGCTTTCTTT. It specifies CASSQEPIGAEAFF.

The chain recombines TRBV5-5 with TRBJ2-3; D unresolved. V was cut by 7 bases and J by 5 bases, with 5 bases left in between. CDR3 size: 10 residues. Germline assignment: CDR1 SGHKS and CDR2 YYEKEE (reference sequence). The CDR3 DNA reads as TGTGCCAGCCGACTAGATACGCAGTATTTT. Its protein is CASRLDTQYF.

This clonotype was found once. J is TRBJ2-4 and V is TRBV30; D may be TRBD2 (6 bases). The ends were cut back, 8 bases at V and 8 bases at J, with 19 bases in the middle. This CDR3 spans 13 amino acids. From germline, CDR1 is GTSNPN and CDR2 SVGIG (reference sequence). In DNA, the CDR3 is TGTGCCCTGAGTTCGGGTGGCGGGGACATTCAGTACTTC. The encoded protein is CALSSGGGDIQYF. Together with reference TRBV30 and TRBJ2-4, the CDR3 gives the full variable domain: SQTIHQWPATLVQPVGSPLSLECTVEGTSNPNLYWYRQAAGRGLQLLFYSVGIGQISSEVPQNLSASRPQDRQFILSSKKLLLSDSGFYLCALSSGGGDIQYFGAGTRLSVL.

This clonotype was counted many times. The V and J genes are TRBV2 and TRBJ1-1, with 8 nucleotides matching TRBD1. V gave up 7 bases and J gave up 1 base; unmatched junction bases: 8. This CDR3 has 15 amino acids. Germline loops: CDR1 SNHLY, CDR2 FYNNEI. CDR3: CASTEGTGPNTEAFF. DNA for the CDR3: TGTGCCAGCACCGAAGGGACAGGTCCGAACACTGAAGCTTTCTTT.

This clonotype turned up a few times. The CDR3: CASSLTGGGSYTF. CDR3 DNA sequence: TGTGCCAGCAGTTTAACAGGGGGGGGAAGCTACACCTTC. V is TRBV28 and J is TRBJ1-2; 8 bases fit TRBD1. Germline V gene lookup returns CDR1 MDHEN and CDR2 SYDVKM. Trimming removed 2 bases from V and 9 bases from J; junction bases left unmatched: 5. This CDR3 contains 13 residues.

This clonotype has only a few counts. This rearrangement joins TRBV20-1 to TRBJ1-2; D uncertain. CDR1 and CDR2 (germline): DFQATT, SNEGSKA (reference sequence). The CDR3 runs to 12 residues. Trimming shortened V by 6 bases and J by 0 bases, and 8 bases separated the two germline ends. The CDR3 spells CSARPANYGYTF. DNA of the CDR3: TGCAGTGCACGGCCCGCTAACTATGGCTACACCTTC.

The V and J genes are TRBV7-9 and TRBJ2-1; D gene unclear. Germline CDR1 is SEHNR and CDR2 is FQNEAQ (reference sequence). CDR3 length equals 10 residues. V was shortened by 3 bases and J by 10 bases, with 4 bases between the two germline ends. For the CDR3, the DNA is TGTGCCAGCAGCTTGTTGGAGCAGTTCTTC. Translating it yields CASSLLEQFF.

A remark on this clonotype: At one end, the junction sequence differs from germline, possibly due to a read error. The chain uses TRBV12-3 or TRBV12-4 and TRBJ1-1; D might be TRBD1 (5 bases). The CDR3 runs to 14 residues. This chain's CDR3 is CASSLGGGTTEAFF. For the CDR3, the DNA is TGTGCCAGCAGCTTAGGTGGGGGTACCACTGAAGCTTTCTTT.

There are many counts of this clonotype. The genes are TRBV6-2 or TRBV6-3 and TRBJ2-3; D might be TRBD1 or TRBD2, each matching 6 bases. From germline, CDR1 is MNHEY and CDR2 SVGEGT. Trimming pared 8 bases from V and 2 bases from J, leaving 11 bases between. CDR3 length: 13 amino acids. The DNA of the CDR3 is TGTGCCAGCGCGAGGGGGGACACAGATACGCAGTATTTT. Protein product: CASARGDTDTQYF.

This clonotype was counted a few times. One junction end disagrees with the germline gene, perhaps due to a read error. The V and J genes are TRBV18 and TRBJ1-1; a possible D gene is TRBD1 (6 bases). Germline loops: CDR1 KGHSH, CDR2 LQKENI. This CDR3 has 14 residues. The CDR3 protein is CASSSGTGSTEAIF. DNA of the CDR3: TGTGCCAGCTCATCGGGAACAGGGAGCACTGAAGCTATCTTT.

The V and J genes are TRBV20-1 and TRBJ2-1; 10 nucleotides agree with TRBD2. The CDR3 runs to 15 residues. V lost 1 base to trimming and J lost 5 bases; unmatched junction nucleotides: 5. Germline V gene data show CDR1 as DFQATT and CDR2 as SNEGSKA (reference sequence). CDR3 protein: CSARAPGLANNEQFF. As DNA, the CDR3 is TGCAGTGCTAGAGCGCCGGGACTAGCGAACAATGAGCAGTTCTTC.

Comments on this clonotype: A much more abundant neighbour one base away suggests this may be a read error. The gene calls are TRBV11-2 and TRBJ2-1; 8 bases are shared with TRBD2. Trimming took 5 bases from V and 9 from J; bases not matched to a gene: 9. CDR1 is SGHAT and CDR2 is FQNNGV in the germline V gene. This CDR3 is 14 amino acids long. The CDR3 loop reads CASSHSGREGEQFF. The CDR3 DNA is TGTGCCAGCAGCCACAGCGGACGGGAGGGTGAGCAGTTCTTC.

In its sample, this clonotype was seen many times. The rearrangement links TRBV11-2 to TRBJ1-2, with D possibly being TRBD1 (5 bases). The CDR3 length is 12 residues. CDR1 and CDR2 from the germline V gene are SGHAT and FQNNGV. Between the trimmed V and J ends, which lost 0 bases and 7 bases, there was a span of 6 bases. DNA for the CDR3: TGTGCCAGCAGCTTAGATGGGGCTGGCTACACCTTC. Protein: CASSLDGAGYTF.

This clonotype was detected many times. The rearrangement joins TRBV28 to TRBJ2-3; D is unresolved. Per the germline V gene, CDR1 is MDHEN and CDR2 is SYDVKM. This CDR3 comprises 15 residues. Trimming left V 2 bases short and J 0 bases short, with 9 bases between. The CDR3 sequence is CASSLVHPSTDTQYF. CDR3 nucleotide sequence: TGTGCCAGCAGTTTAGTCCACCCAAGCACAGATACGCAGTATTTT.

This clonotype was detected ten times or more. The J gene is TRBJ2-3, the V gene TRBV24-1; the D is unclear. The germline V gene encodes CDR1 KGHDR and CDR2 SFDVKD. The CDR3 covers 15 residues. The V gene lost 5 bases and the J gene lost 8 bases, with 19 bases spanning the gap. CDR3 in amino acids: CATSVATEMDSTQYF. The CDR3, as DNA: TGTGCCACCAGTGTTGCGACGGAGATGGATTCTACGCAGTATTTT.